The source of this TCR beta chain is a study of CD8+ T cells in alopecia areata (dated by TCRdb to the late 2010s). With respect to the entire study: Treated patients were enrolled in an open-label pilot trial of oral tofacitinib at 5 to 10 mg twice daily for moderate-to-severe alopecia areata. Tofacitinib was given for 6 to 18 months, followed by 6 months of follow-up off drug to assess delayed response and recurrence. In treated patients, disease severity was measured using the SALT score, which gives the percentage of scalp surface area affected. The study used high-throughput TCRbeta sequencing to examine T cell clonal expansion in alopecia areata, in both the C3H/HeJ mouse model and human patients. Human TCRbeta sequencing covered scalp tissue and sorted CD4+ and CD8+ peripheral blood T cells from patchy and totalis/universalis alopecia areata patients and healthy controls. Tofacitinib-treated patients had biopsies at baseline and at 4 and 24 weeks of treatment, with a later scalp biopsy in several patients. Scalp clonality was compared across normal scalp (n=4), patchy alopecia areata scalp (n=8), and alopecia totalis/universalis scalp (n=8). The RNA source kit depended on sample type: the PAXgene miRNA kit for fixed scalp, the miRNeasy kit for PBMCs, and the RNeasy kit for mouse skin. TCRbeta CDR3 regions were amplified by immunoSEQ multiplex PCR using 35 Vbeta forward and 13 Jbeta reverse primers.

The library was generated by the immunoSEQ multiplex PCR assay. To provide template for TCR sequencing, every sample had RNA extracted and reverse transcribed into cDNA. SuperScript III was used to make first-strand cDNA, primed with a 2:1 mix of oligo-dT and random hexamers. Amplification bias was assessed with a synthetic immune receptor repertoire, and residual bias was removed computationally. Per the authors' processing: Raw reads were preprocessed for error removal, and CDR3 was defined according to IMGT conventions as running from the conserved cysteine to phenylalanine. To get clonality, Shannon entropy was normalized by log2 of the number of productive unique TCRs and the result was subtracted from 1. Whether scalp clones were CD4 or CD8 was inferred by matching scalp TCRbeta sequences against CD4 and CD8 repertoires sorted from blood. The table comes from immuneACCESS by way of TCRdb, which keeps in-frame sequences with V and J called. Part of the clones is missing from these tables; in studies checked, under half for an unresolved V gene and the rest for unknown reasons. That table is the source of V, J and clone size, and D and trimming were worked out from the DNA. The sample table lists roughly 250,000 clones, around 64% of them with a count of one. The ten top clones hold 0.75% to 0.95% of the sample.

The study at large found these results: Compared with mice, TCR sequences shared between patients were less clear, possibly partly because of HLA diversity across the patient population. The treated cohort was small, with a single nonresponder, so links between baseline CD8+ expansion and response need larger studies. Higher clonality and more expanded CD8+ clones were observed in lesional scalp than in normal scalp, particularly in alopecia totalis/universalis, a finding suggestive of antigenic drive. Many expanded lesional clones persisted in scalp and blood during tofacitinib treatment, which may partly explain relapse after stopping treatment. Resident alphabeta T cells in normal human skin are also sequenced, complicating scalp TCR repertoire analysis, unlike mouse skin dominated by gammadelta T cells. Tofacitinib significantly lowered scalp clonality and the number of expanded CD8+ clones among the top 100 scalp clones.

The treatment or condition label, as the study defines it: oral pan-JAK inhibitor, 5-10 mg twice daily. Lesional scalp punch biopsies and peripheral blood were obtained from alopecia areata patients. PBMCs were isolated by density centrifugation and stained for CD3, CD4 and CD8, after which CD4+ and CD8+ T cells were sorted on a FACSAria. As for this clone: Its specific antigen is unknown. Per-base quality was not reported, and no clone a single base away is much larger than it. The sample contains more than one DNA sequence encoding this CDR3.

V and J are truncated by 6 bases and 0 bases respectively, leaving an intervening sequence of 5 bases. CDR1 and CDR2, per the germline V gene, are SQVTM and ANQGSEA. The CDR3 starts with the cysteine, ends with the phenylalanine, and has 11 residues. The DNA shown is the 33-base CDR3, in frame from base 1. This receptor was taken from a human donor with alopecia areata. Recombination linked TRBV29-1 to TRBJ1-2, with no confidently assigned D gene. Specimen: CD4+ T cells sorted from blood, collected at roughly week 52, from a patient treated with tofacitinib. CDR3 reads: CSVDTNYGYTF. The DNA is as follows: TGCAGCGTCGATACTAACTATGGCTACACCTTC.